What follows are 29 T cell receptor beta chains derived from one specimen sequenced in a study of T-cell reconstitution after alpha-beta-depleted transplantation in children. It was with unique molecular identifiers that the TCRbeta library was prepared. TCRdb re-analysed the PCR reads in MiXCR, keeping a single row per CDR3 protein. The sample includes about 610,000 distinct CDR3 sequences, roughly a tenth of them seen just once. The sample here was PBMCs from the stem cell graft donor, taken from the stem cell graft. The receptors were sampled from a human donor who donated a stem cell graft to a child with acute myeloid leukemia.

In its sample, this clonotype was seen a few times. The genes are TRBV24-1 and TRBJ2-1; 10 bases are a match to TRBD2. V was pared by 3 bases and J by 6 bases, with 4 bases of the junction left unmatched. CDR3 length: 15 amino acids. Germline V gene data show CDR1 as KGHDR and CDR2 as SFDVKD. The CDR3 spells CATSDRTSGGNEQFF. CDR3 DNA sequence: TGTGCCACCAGTGATCGGACTAGCGGTGGCAATGAGCAGTTCTTC.

The chain has TRBV20-1 and TRBJ2-7; D may be TRBD2 (6 bases). CDR1 is DFQATT and CDR2 is SNEGSKA in the germline V gene (reference sequence). CDR3 length equals 16 residues. V lost 3 bases and J 4 bases, leaving 22 bases between the germline ends. Written as DNA, the CDR3 is TGCAGTGCTAGGGCAACCTCGTTCAATAGCGGTTACGAGCAGTACTTC. Amino acids: CSARATSFNSGYEQYF.

This clonotype was counted a few times. The chain combines TRBV10-3 with TRBJ1-1, with a tentative D call TRBD1 (5 bases). Looked up from germline, CDR1 is ENHRY and CDR2 is SYGVKD. This CDR3 has 11 residues. Trimming removed 5 bases at V and 6 bases at J, with 7 bases between. The CDR3 region is CAISPGPEAFF. The CDR3 DNA is TGTGCCATCAGTCCGGGACCTGAAGCTTTCTTT.

This clonotype has a handful of counts. The V gene is TRBV2, the J gene TRBJ1-2; 7 nucleotides agree with TRBD1. Germline values: CDR1 SNHLY, CDR2 FYNNEI. After removal of 4 bases from V and 5 bases from J, the junction contained 10 bases not matched to a gene. The CDR3 consists of 15 residues. CDR3 in amino acids: CASSGGAQGFYGYTF. CDR3 sequence (DNA): TGTGCCAGCAGTGGCGGTGCACAGGGGTTTTATGGCTACACCTTC.

This clonotype has more than one count but fewer than ten. The chain joins TRBV28 to TRBJ1-2, with 7 bases aligning to TRBD1. The CDR3 sequence is 14 residues long. Germline V gene data show CDR1 as MDHEN and CDR2 as SYDVKM. With 6 bases clipped from V and 6 bases from J, the junction kept 10 bases outside the gene matches. The CDR3 reads CASSPTGPLDGYTF. CDR3 DNA sequence: TGTGCCAGCAGCCCGACAGGGCCCCTGGATGGCTACACCTTC.

The V and J genes are TRBV12-3 or TRBV12-4 and TRBJ2-1; D gene unclear. V lost 5 bases and J 8 bases, leaving 13 bases between the germline ends. The CDR3 runs 13 residues. The CDR3 loop is CASSILHRDEQFF. CDR3 bases: TGTGCCAGCAGTATCCTCCATCGGGATGAGCAGTTCTTC.

This chain connects TRBV3-1 to TRBJ1-1, with D unresolved. The CDR3 loop spans 13 amino acids. The germline V gene encodes CDR1 LGHDT and CDR2 YNNKEL (reference sequence). V lost 0 bases to trimming and J lost 7 bases, with 9 bases between them. CDR3 protein: CASSQDLGSEAFF. CDR3 bases: TGTGCCAGCAGCCAAGATCTAGGCAGTGAAGCTTTCTTT.

This clonotype was detected a few times. The chain joins TRBV9 to TRBJ2-2; D gene unclear. In germline, CDR1 is SGDLS, CDR2 YYNGEE. CDR3 length: 12 residues. The V gene lost 0 bases and the J gene lost 7 bases, with 4 bases spanning the gap. The CDR3 DNA reads as TGTGCCAGCAGCGTAGGGGTCGGGGAGCTGTTTTTT. Its protein is CASSVGVGELFF.

This chain links TRBV4-1 with TRBJ1-6, with TRBD1 identical over 8 bases. CDR3 length: 15 residues. The germline gives CDR1 MGHRA, CDR2 YSYEKL. With 4 bases clipped from V and 9 bases from J, the junction kept 8 bases outside the gene matches. The CDR3 region has the DNA TGCGCCAGCAGCCCACCGACAGGGGCGGGTTCACCCCTCCACTTT. It is translated as CASSPPTGAGSPLHF.

The rearrangement links TRBV28 to TRBJ2-5, with D tentatively TRBD1 (5 bases). There are 14 residues in the CDR3. From germline, CDR1 is MDHEN and CDR2 SYDVKM. Trimming took 5 bases from V and 2 from J, leaving 12 bases between them. The CDR3 loop reads CASSRQPRQETQYF. The DNA for the CDR3 is TGTGCCAGCAGTAGACAGCCACGACAAGAGACCCAGTACTTC.

This sequence joins TRBV29-1 and TRBJ2-7; D may be TRBD1 or TRBD2 (5 bases each). From germline, CDR1 is SQVTM and CDR2 ANQGSEA. The germline V and J ends were trimmed by 6 bases and 7 bases, with 16 bases remaining between them. The CDR3 is 12 residues long. The CDR3 loop is CSVTWGSREQYF. DNA for the CDR3: TGCAGCGTAACCTGGGGGTCGAGGGAGCAGTACTTC.

The sample holds many counts of this clonotype. V and J are TRBV28 and TRBJ2-1, with D tentatively TRBD1 or TRBD2 (5 bases each). This CDR3 spans 18 amino acids. The V and J ends lost 2 bases and 7 bases respectively, with 24 bases between them. From germline, CDR1 is MDHEN and CDR2 SYDVKM. The CDR3 is CASSLAGTGRLGSNEQFF. CDR3 DNA: TGTGCCAGCAGTTTAGCCGGAACGGGGCGTTTAGGTAGTAATGAGCAGTTCTTC.

In its sample, this clonotype was seen a few times. This chain connects TRBV9 to TRBJ2-3; D unresolved. The CDR3 totals 13 residues. The germline CDR1 and CDR2 sequences are SGDLS and YYNGEE. Deletions cut 3 bases from V and 6 bases from J, with 11 bases between. The CDR3 DNA reads TGTGCCAGCAGCGCACCTGTGGGGGATACGCAGTATTTT. Protein: CASSAPVGDTQYF.

This clonotype was counted only a few times. The chain links TRBV11-3 to TRBJ1-5, with D unresolved. With 2 bases removed from V and 6 bases from J, the gap between germline ends came to 2 bases. Germline CDR1 is SGHNT and CDR2 is YENEEA. The CDR3 runs to 11 residues. The CDR3 sequence: CASSLPQPQHF. For the CDR3, the DNA is TGTGCCAGCAGCTTACCTCAGCCCCAGCATTTT.

The V call is TRBV6-1, the J call TRBJ2-5, with 9 positions matching TRBD2. Germline V gene data show CDR1 as MNHNS and CDR2 as SASEGT. V trimming: 7 bases; J trimming: 5 bases; junction bases outside the gene matches: 11. This CDR3 has 15 residues. CDR3 sequence reads: CASKPPGLAPETQYF. DNA of the CDR3: TGTGCCAGCAAGCCCCCGGGACTAGCCCCGGAGACCCAGTACTTC.

This clonotype was seen repeatedly, ten times or more. The V gene is TRBV6-2 or TRBV6-3, the J gene TRBJ2-2; unclear D gene. The germline V and J ends were trimmed by 0 bases and 1 base, with 6 bases remaining between them. The CDR3 is 15 amino acids. The germline gives CDR1 MNHEY, CDR2 SVGEGT. CDR3 in DNA: TGTGCCAGCAGTTACTCGGTGGGGAACACCGGGGAGCTGTTTTTT. This codes for CASSYSVGNTGELFF.

V is TRBV7-2 and J is TRBJ2-1; D is undetermined. The CDR3 is 14 residues long. The V gene lost 1 base and the J gene lost 12 bases, with 16 bases spanning the gap. Per germline, CDR1 SGHTA and CDR2 FQGNSA. This CDR3 is CASSLGATPGGQFF. The CDR3, as DNA: TGTGCCAGCAGCTTAGGGGCCACCCCCGGTGGGCAGTTCTTC.

This clonotype was counted only a few times. The rearrangement links TRBV20-1 to TRBJ1-1, with TRBD1 as a possible D gene (6 bases). V gave up 3 bases and J gave up 5 bases, with 16 bases separating them. This CDR3 has 14 amino acids. The germline CDR1 and CDR2 sequences are DFQATT and SNEGSKA (reference sequence). CDR3: CSASPGAQETEAFF. DNA of the CDR3: TGCAGTGCTAGTCCGGGGGCCCAGGAGACTGAAGCTTTCTTT.

This chain connects TRBV20-1 to TRBJ2-7; 8 bases map to TRBD1. Germline CDR1 reads DFQATT; CDR2 reads SNEGSKA (reference sequence). The CDR3 extends over 14 amino acids. The V and J ends lost 5 bases and 2 bases, in that order; junction bases with no gene match: 8. As DNA, the CDR3 is TGCAGTGCTGACCAGGACAGGGCCACCTACGAGCAGTACTTC. It encodes CSADQDRATYEQYF.

Ten or more counts support this clonotype. The V and J genes are TRBV14 and TRBJ2-7, with unresolved D. This CDR3 comprises 13 residues. The V gene's germline CDR1 is SGHDN and CDR2 FVKESK. V shed 4 bases and J shed 4 bases, with 11 bases lying between them. As DNA, the CDR3 is TGTGCCAGCAGCCGTGGGTTGGATTACGAGCAGTACTTC. Amino acid sequence: CASSRGLDYEQYF.

A few counts support this clonotype. The J gene is TRBJ1-2, the V gene TRBV19; TRBD1 aligns across 8 bases. Germline lookup yields CDR1 LNHDA and CDR2 SQIVND (reference sequence). V trimming: 10 bases; J trimming: 0 bases; junction bases outside the gene matches: 7. CDR3 length: 14 amino acids. The CDR3 DNA reads as TGTGCCACCACTCAGGGGGCAGCTAACTATGGCTACACCTTC. Translating it yields CATTQGAANYGYTF.

The CDR3 region is CASSVLAASTDTQYF. CDR3 coding DNA: TGTGCCAGCAGCGTACTAGCGGCGAGCACAGATACGCAGTATTTT. The gene calls are TRBV9 and TRBJ2-3, with 7 nucleotides matching TRBD2. Germline V CDR1 and CDR2: SGDLS, YYNGEE. This CDR3 region has 15 residues. V trimming: 1 base; J trimming: 0 bases; junction bases outside the gene matches: 2. Supplemented by reference TRBV9 and TRBJ2-3, the full variable domain reads DSGVTQTPKHLITATGQRVTLRCSPRSGDLSVYWYQQSLDQGLQFLIQYYNGEERAKGNILERFSAQQFPDLHSELNLSSLELGDSALYFCASSVLAASTDTQYFGPGTRLTVL.

Many counts were recorded for this clonotype. The chain combines TRBV11-2 with TRBJ2-3; D is possibly TRBD2 (6 bases). CDR3 size: 14 residues. The germline CDR1 and CDR2 sequences are SGHAT and FQNNGV. Trimming stripped 3 bases from V and 6 bases from J, with 13 bases between. The CDR3 reads CASSLGGGADTQYF. The CDR3 nucleotides read TGTGCCAGCAGCTTGGGGGGTGGGGCGGATACGCAGTATTTT.

The chain uses TRBV5-1 and TRBJ2-1; 7 bases line up with TRBD2. V lost 8 bases and J lost 4; bases outside the gene matches: 12. CDR3 length: 15 amino acids. Germline values: CDR1 SGHRS, CDR2 YFSETQ. The CDR3 coding sequence is TGCGCCAGTAATCCTACGGCTAGCGGATACAATGAGCAGTTCTTC. Translating gives CASNPTASGYNEQFF.

The table lists this clonotype with many counts. The V and J genes are TRBV20-1 and TRBJ2-7, with 12 bases matching TRBD2. From germline, CDR1 is DFQATT and CDR2 SNEGSKA (reference sequence). This CDR3 has 14 amino acids. Trimming cost V 6 bases and J 2 bases; bases outside gene matches: 5. The CDR3 here is CSALRTSGTYEQYF. Here the CDR3 DNA reads TGCAGTGCGCTAAGGACTAGCGGGACCTACGAGCAGTACTTC.

Only a few counts were recorded for this clonotype. V is TRBV7-2 and J is TRBJ2-7; 7 bases match TRBD2. J lost 1 base, V lost 8 bases, and 5 bases had no gene match. The CDR3 totals 13 residues. Germline V lookup: CDR1 SGHTA, CDR2 FQGNSA. DNA for the CDR3: TGTGCCAGCGGGGAGGGGCGATCCTACGAGCAGTACTTC. It is translated as CASGEGRSYEQYF.

The J gene is TRBJ2-1, the V gene TRBV7-3, with 10 bases matching TRBD2. The CDR3 spans 13 residues. V shed 10 bases and J 10 bases; nucleotides not matched to a gene: 10. CDR1 SGHTA and CDR2 FQGTGA come from the germline V gene. The CDR3 protein is CATSSGSLTEQFF. As DNA, the CDR3 is TGTGCCACCTCTAGCGGGAGCCTTACAGAGCAGTTCTTC.

This clonotype was recorded a few times. J is TRBJ2-4 and V is TRBV6-2 or TRBV6-3; 7 positions match TRBD1. Unmatched junction bases numbered 15, after V lost 8 bases and J lost 8 bases. The CDR3 has 15 residues. Germline V gene sequence: CDR1 MNHEY, CDR2 SVGEGT. CDR3 in DNA: TGTGCCAGCGGACGCTCGACAGGGATTCTGGACATTCAGTACTTC. This codes for CASGRSTGILDIQYF.

This clonotype was recorded at least ten times. The V and J genes are TRBV5-1 and TRBJ1-1; D unclear. Trimming stripped 6 bases from V and 4 bases from J, with 7 bases between. Germline CDR1 is SGHRS and CDR2 is YFSETQ. This CDR3 has 11 residues. In DNA form, the CDR3 reads TGCGCCAGCACCATTGGCACTGAAGCTTTCTTT. It yields the protein CASTIGTEAFF.